The rows below give T cell receptor beta chains drawn from one sample of a study of neurological immune-mediated disorders. Via MiXCR, TCRdb re-called the 5' RACE reads, giving one row per CDR3 protein. The data show 48,000 or so distinct CDR3 sequences, under 13% seen once. Sequenced material: PBMCs. The receptors derive from a woman between 40 and 50 years old with HTLV-1-associated myelopathy (HAM/TSP). Each CDR3 is given with its conserved first and last residue. The D gene is left open where the match is weak. Clone size appears in some rows only: once, few, many, or a class for an expanded clone.

J gene	clone size	V gene	D gene	CDR3 protein	CDR3 DNA
TRBJ1-2	many	TRBV4-3	.	CASSQGRGGGGYGYTF	TGCGCCAGCAGCCAAGGGCGAGGAGGAGGGGGCTATGGCTACACCTTC
TRBJ1-1	many	TRBV5-1	.	CASSLLPPGQQNTEAFF	TGCGCCAGCAGCCTCCTTCCCCCAGGACAGCAGAACACTGAAGCTTTCTTT
TRBJ2-1	many	TRBV11-2	TRBD2	CASSPPLVAGAYNEQFF	TGTGCCAGCAGCCCCCCCCTGGTAGCGGGGGCTTACAATGAGCAGTTCTTC
TRBJ1-3	many	TRBV5-6	.	CASSRRVGTGNTIYF	TGTGCCAGCAGCCGTCGGGTTGGGACTGGAAACACCATATATTTT
TRBJ1-1	many	TRBV4-1	.	CASSQERARGYTEAFF	TGCGCCAGCAGCCAAGAGAGGGCTAGAGGGTACACTGAAGCTTTCTTT
TRBJ2-7	few	TRBV12-3/TRBV12-4	.	CASSFGQKAGEQYF	TGTGCCAGCAGTTTTGGCCAGAAGGCTGGGGAGCAGTACTTC
TRBJ2-3	many	TRBV5-5	.	CASSLGPIRTDTQYF	TGTGCCAGCAGCTTGGGACCGATACGCACAGATACGCAGTATTTT
TRBJ2-7	many	TRBV3-1	.	CASSQGYLEQYF	TGTGCCAGCAGCCAAGGGTATTTAGAGCAGTACTTC
TRBJ2-3	many	TRBV5-5	.	CASSLARGADGGNTQYF	TGTGCCAGCAGCTTGGCGAGGGGCGCCGATGGCGGAAATACGCAGTATTTT
TRBJ2-7	.	TRBV4-3	TRBD1	CASSQDRGTRPYEQYF	TGCGCCAGCAGTCAAGACAGGGGAACTCGTCCCTACGAGCAGTACTTC
TRBJ2-5	many	TRBV7-6	.	CASSLNPGGETQYF	TGTGCCAGCAGCTTAAACCCCGGGGGAGAGACCCAGTACTTC
TRBJ2-7	many	TRBV15	TRBD2	CATAERGAAYEQYF	TGTGCCACCGCCGAGCGGGGGGCGGCCTACGAGCAGTACTTC
TRBJ2-7	.	TRBV6-2/TRBV6-3	.	CASSYGDRSYEQYF	TGTGCCAGCAGTTACGGTGACAGGAGCTACGAGCAGTACTTC
TRBJ2-6	many	TRBV5-1	.	CASSQGQTSSGANVLTF	TGCGCCAGCAGCCAGGGACAGACTAGCTCTGGGGCCAACGTCCTGACTTTC
TRBJ1-3	many	TRBV5-6	.	CASSYPLGLTGNTIYF	TGTGCCAGCAGCTACCCCCTAGGGCTCACCGGAAACACCATATATTTT
TRBJ2-3	many	TRBV5-1	TRBD1	CASSYQDRVSTDTQYF	TGCGCCAGCAGTTACCAGGACAGGGTTAGCACAGATACGCAGTATTTT
TRBJ1-2	many	TRBV12-3/TRBV12-4	.	CASSRDDGTVGGYTF	TGTGCCAGCAGCCGGGACGACGGAACGGTGGGAGGCTACACCTTC
TRBJ2-7	many	TRBV6-5	.	CASSPRGGGDEQYF	TGTGCCAGCAGTCCCCGGGGAGGCGGAGACGAGCAGTACTTC
TRBJ2-7	few	TRBV5-1	.	CASSLGVSGHRQSEQYF	TGCGCCAGCAGCTTGGGGGTCTCGGGACATAGGCAGTCCGAGCAGTACTTC
TRBJ2-1	many	TRBV9	.	CASSVGPARIPEQFF	TGTGCCAGCAGCGTTGGACCCGCCCGTATCCCTGAGCAGTTCTTC
TRBJ1-2	many	TRBV20-1	.	CSAGTYLGYTF	TGCAGTGCTGGGACCTATTTAGGCTACACCTTC
TRBJ2-3	.	TRBV29-1	.	CSVESTDTQYF	TGCAGCGTTGAAAGCACAGATACGCAGTATTTT
TRBJ1-3	many	TRBV4-3	TRBD1	CASSRGQVSSGNTIYF	TGCGCCAGCAGCCGCGGACAGGTCTCGTCTGGAAACACCATATATTTT
TRBJ2-3	many	TRBV4-3	TRBD1	CASSQLTGGDTQYF	TGCGCCAGCAGCCAACTAACAGGGGGGGATACGCAGTATTTT
TRBJ1-5	many	TRBV12-3/TRBV12-4	TRBD1	CASSPGDSKNQPQHF	TGTGCCAGCAGTCCCGGGGACAGCAAAAATCAGCCCCAGCATTTT
TRBJ2-5	few	TRBV2	TRBD1	CASNTSPGQGTETQYF	TGTGCCAGCAATACATCTCCGGGACAGGGGACGGAGACCCAGTACTTC
TRBJ2-3	many	TRBV5-1	.	CASSPGKFSTDTQYF	TGCGCCAGCAGCCCCGGGAAGTTTTCCACAGATACGCAGTATTTT
TRBJ2-7	many	TRBV27	.	CASPPIGRASYEQYF	TGTGCCAGCCCCCCAATCGGTAGGGCGTCCTACGAGCAGTACTTC
TRBJ1-6	many	TRBV5-1	.	CASSLDPGGNSPLHF	TGCGCCAGCAGCTTGGACCCCGGGGGGAATTCACCCCTCCACTTT
TRBJ2-3	few	TRBV5-1	.	CASSSQGGTDTQYF	TGCGCCAGCAGCTCCCAGGGGGGAACAGATACGCAGTATTTT
TRBJ2-2	many	TRBV29-1	TRBD2	CSVGLAGTGELFF	TGCAGCGTTGGGCTAGCGGGGACCGGGGAGCTGTTTTTT
TRBJ2-7	many	TRBV21-1	.	CASSKASGEGEQYF	TGTGCCAGCAGCAAAGCCTCAGGGGAGGGCGAGCAGTACTTC
TRBJ1-1	many	TRBV3-1	.	CASSLRTHYSNTEAFF	TGTGCCAGCAGCCTCCGGACGCACTACTCGAACACTGAAGCTTTCTTT
TRBJ1-2	many	TRBV2	TRBD1	CAIPTGQGALDGYTF	TGTGCCATACCCACGGGACAGGGGGCACTAGATGGCTACACCTTC
TRBJ2-3	many	TRBV20-1	.	CSADLGGNTDTQYF	TGCAGTGCTGACCTTGGCGGGAACACAGATACGCAGTATTTT
TRBJ2-3	few	TRBV7-2	.	CASSRIPGSTSDTQYF	TGTGCCAGCAGCCGTATACCGGGGTCTACTTCAGATACGCAGTATTTT
TRBJ1-1	many	TRBV5-1	TRBD1	CASSLVPGQGTEAFF	TGCGCCAGCAGCTTGGTCCCGGGACAGGGGACTGAAGCTTTCTTT
TRBJ1-5	many	TRBV5-1	.	CASSLEPSGDYQPQHF	TGCGCCAGCAGCTTGGAACCCTCAGGAGACTATCAGCCCCAGCATTTT
TRBJ1-1	.	TRBV20-1	.	CSARDLGTSELWRAFF	TGCAGTGCTAGAGATTTAGGGACATCCGAGTTATGGAGAGCTTTCTTT
TRBJ1-2	many	TRBV7-2	TRBD1	CASSPPTGEGYTF	TGTGCCAGCAGCCCGCCGACAGGGGAGGGCTACACCTTC
TRBJ2-3	many	TRBV12-3/TRBV12-4	.	CASSFGPGTQYF	TGTGCCAGCAGTTTCGGACCAGGCACGCAGTATTTT
TRBJ2-2	many	TRBV18	TRBD2	CASSPGTSATGELFF	TGTGCCAGCTCACCGGGGACTAGCGCCACCGGGGAGCTGTTTTTT
TRBJ1-3	many	TRBV19	.	CASSITGNGNTIYF	TGTGCCAGTAGTATTACAGGGAACGGAAACACCATATATTTT
TRBJ2-7	many	TRBV29-1	.	CSVQGNYEQYF	TGCAGCGTGCAGGGGAACTACGAGCAGTACTTC
TRBJ2-7	many	TRBV12-3/TRBV12-4	TRBD2	CASSPWRIAGSTYEQYF	TGTGCCAGCAGCCCCTGGCGTATAGCGGGGTCGACCTACGAGCAGTACTTC
TRBJ1-1	many	TRBV5-1	.	CASSLSQSYAEAFF	TGCGCCAGCAGCTTGAGTCAATCGTACGCTGAAGCTTTCTTT
TRBJ2-7	many	TRBV5-1	TRBD1	CASSQGQAYEQYF	TGCGCCAGCAGCCAGGGACAGGCTTACGAGCAGTACTTC
TRBJ2-3	many	TRBV20-1	.	CSAREPTRADTQYF	TGCAGTGCTAGGGAGCCGACTAGGGCAGATACGCAGTATTTT
TRBJ2-3	few	TRBV7-9	.	CASSTFLGTQYF	TGTGCCAGCAGCACATTCCTCGGGACGCAGTATTTT